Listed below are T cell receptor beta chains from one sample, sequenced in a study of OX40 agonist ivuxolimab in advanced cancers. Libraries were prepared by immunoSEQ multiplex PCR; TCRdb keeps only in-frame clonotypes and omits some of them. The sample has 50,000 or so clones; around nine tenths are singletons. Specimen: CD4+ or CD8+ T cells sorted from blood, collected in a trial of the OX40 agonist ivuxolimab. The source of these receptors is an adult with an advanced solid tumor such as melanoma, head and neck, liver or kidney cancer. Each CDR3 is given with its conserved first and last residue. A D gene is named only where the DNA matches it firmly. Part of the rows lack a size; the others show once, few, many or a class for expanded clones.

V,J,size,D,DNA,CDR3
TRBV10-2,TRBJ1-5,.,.,TGCGCCAGCAGTGACGGACAAACCAATCAGCCCCAGCATTTT,CASSDGQTNQPQHF
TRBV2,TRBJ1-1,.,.,TGTGCCAGCAGTATGACAGAGGGGAACACTGAAGCTTTCTTT,CASSMTEGNTEAFF
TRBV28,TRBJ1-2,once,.,TGTGCCAGCAGTTTAGCCCGCCAGGGCGCCCGGACTAACTATGGCTACACCTTC,CASSLARQGARTNYGYTF
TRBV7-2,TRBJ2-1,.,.,TGTGCCAGCAGCTTAACAACGGGTAATGAGCAGTTCTTC,CASSLTTGNEQFF
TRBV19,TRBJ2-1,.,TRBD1,TGTGCCAGTAGTACGGACAGGGGGCTAAATAATGAGCAGTTCTTC,CASSTDRGLNNEQFF
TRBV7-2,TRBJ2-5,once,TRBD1,TGTGCCAGCAGCTTAGTAAACAGGGGTGCGGAGACCCAGTACTTC,CASSLVNRGAETQYF
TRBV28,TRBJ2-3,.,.,TGTGCCAGCAGTTTCTTCTTGACAGATCAGAATACGCAGTATTTT,CASSFFLTDQNTQYF
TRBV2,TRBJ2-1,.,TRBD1,TGTGCCAGCAGTAGAAGCAGGGGGCTCTCCTACAATGAGCAGTTCTTC,CASSRSRGLSYNEQFF
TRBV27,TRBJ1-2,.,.,TGTGCCAGCAGTAGCCTCGAGGGGCAGGTTGGCTACACCTTC,CASSSLEGQVGYTF
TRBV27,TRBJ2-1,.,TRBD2,TGTGCCAGCAAAGAGCGGGGGGCGAGCTACTCCTACAATGAGCAGTTCTTC,CASKERGASYSYNEQFF
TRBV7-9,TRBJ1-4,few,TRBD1,TGTGCCAGCAGCTTAACGACAGGGGATGAAAAACTGTTTTTT,CASSLTTGDEKLFF
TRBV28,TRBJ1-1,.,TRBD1,TGTGCCAGCAGTTTTGGGACAGGGGGTGAAGCTTTCTTT,CASSFGTGGEAFF
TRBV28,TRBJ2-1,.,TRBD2,TGTGCCAGCAGTAAAGCGGGGGGGCCGGGTCAGGAGTTCTTC,CASSKAGGPGQEFF
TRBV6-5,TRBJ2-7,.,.,TGTGCCAGCAGAGCAACCGTCTCCTACGAGCAGTACTTC,CASRATVSYEQYF
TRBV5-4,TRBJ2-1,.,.,TGTGCCAGCAGCTTGTCGCCAGGGGTGGATTCCGAGCAGTTCTTC,CASSLSPGVDSEQFF
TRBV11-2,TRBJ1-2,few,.,TGTGCCAGCAGCTTAGCCCCAGGGGTGGATGGCTACACCTTC,CASSLAPGVDGYTF
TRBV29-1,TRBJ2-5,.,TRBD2,TGCAGCGTTGAAGATGGTACTAGCGGGAAACAAGAGACCCAGTACTTC,CSVEDGTSGKQETQYF
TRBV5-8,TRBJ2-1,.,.,TGTGCCAGCAGCTTCCGACTGGAGTTCTTC,CASSFRLEFF
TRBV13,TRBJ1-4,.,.,TGTGCCAGCAGCTTATATCCGGGCGAAAAACTGTTTTTT,CASSLYPGEKLFF
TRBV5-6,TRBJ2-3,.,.,TGTGCCAGCAGTCCCTCCCGGACAGATACGCAGTATTTT,CASSPSRTDTQYF
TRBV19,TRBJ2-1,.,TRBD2,TGTGCCAGTAGTATAGGGCTAGCGGGAGATTCGCAGCAGTTCTTC,CASSIGLAGDSQQFF
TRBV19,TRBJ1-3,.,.,TGTGCCAGTAGTACCTTGGCGGCGACCTCTGGAAACACCATATATTTT,CASSTLAATSGNTIYF
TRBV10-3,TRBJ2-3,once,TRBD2,TGTGCCATCAGTGCCTCAAGCGGGGGGAGCACAGATACGCAGTATTTT,CAISASSGGSTDTQYF
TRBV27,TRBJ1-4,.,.,TGTGCCAGCAGTTTAACCTACGAGGTGACAACTAATGAAAAACTGTTTTTT,CASSLTYEVTTNEKLFF
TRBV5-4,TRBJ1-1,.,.,TGTGCCAGCAGCCCGGCCCTGGGCAACACTGAAGCTTTCTTT,CASSPALGNTEAFF
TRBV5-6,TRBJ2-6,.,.,TGTGCCAGCAGCTGGGGCCCGGAGCCCGGGGCCAACGTCCTGACTTTC,CASSWGPEPGANVLTF
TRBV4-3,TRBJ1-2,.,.,TGCGCCAGCAGCCAAGATTACCCAGAAGACTATGGCTACACCTTC,CASSQDYPEDYGYTF
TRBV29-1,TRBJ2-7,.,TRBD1,TGCAGCGTTGAAGATGCGGCAGGGGGCTGGTACGAGCAGTACTTC,CSVEDAAGGWYEQYF
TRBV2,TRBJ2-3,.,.,TGTGCCAGCAGTGAAGGGGGGAACGTAACCTCCACAGATACGCAGTATTTT,CASSEGGNVTSTDTQYF
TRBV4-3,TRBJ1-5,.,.,TGCGCCAGCAGCCAAGATCTTTGGGGACATCAGCCCCAGCATTTT,CASSQDLWGHQPQHF
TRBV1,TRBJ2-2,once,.,TGCACCCCCGTTTGGCGGCTGTTTTTT,CTPVWRLFF
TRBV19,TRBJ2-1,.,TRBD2,TGTGCCAGTAGACTAGCGGGAGACAATGAGCAGTTCTTC,CASRLAGDNEQFF
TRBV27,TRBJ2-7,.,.,TGTGCCAGCAGTTTAGCAGGGGCGGGCGAGCAGTACTTC,CASSLAGAGEQYF
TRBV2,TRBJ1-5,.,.,TGTGCCAGCCGCGCCAGGTCCGGCAATCAGCCCCAGCATTTT,CASRARSGNQPQHF
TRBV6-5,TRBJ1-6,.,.,TGTGCCAGCACGTCTAACGAGGGGTCACCCCTCCACTTT,CASTSNEGSPLHF
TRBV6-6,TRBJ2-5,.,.,TGTGCCAGCAGTTACCCAGGGCCCCAAGAGACCCAGTACTTC,CASSYPGPQETQYF
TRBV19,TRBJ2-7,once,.,TGTGCCAGTAGTACCGGACAGATCTACGAGCAGTACTTC,CASSTGQIYEQYF
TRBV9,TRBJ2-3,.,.,TGTGCCAGCAGCCCCCAGGCGAGCCGGGGAGATACGCAGTATTTT,CASSPQASRGDTQYF
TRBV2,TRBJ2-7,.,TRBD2,TGTGCCATAGTACGTAGCGGGAGCCTTGAATACGAGCAGTACTTC,CAIVRSGSLEYEQYF
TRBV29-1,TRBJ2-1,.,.,TGCAGCGTTGCAGGGATCTCCTACAATGAGCAGTTCTTC,CSVAGISYNEQFF
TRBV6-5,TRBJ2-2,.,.,TGTGCCAGCAGGTCGGCCGCGCTCGCCGGGGAGCTGTTTTTT,CASRSAALAGELFF
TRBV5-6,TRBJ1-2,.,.,TGTGCCAGCAGCTTGGGGGGCATCCACTATGGCTACACCTTC,CASSLGGIHYGYTF
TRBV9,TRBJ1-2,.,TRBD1,TGTGCCAGCAGCTCACAGGGGAACTATGGCTACACCTTC,CASSSQGNYGYTF
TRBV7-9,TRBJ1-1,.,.,TGTGCCAGCAGGTCGGAACTGAACACTGAAGCTTTCTTT,CASRSELNTEAFF
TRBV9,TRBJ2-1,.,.,TGTGCCAGCAGCGTAGGGACTCTATACAATGAGCAGTTCTTC,CASSVGTLYNEQFF
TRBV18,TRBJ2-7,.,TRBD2,TGTGCCAGCTCACCCTCAGCGGGACCCGCCTACGAGCAGTACTTC,CASSPSAGPAYEQYF
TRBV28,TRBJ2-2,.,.,TGTGCCAGCAGTTTTTATGCCACCGGGGAGCTGTTTTTT,CASSFYATGELFF
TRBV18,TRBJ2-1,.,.,TGTGCCAGCTCACCACCGGGGTCCTTCCGTAACGATGAGCAGTTCTTC,CASSPPGSFRNDEQFF
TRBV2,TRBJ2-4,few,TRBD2,TGTGCCAGCAGTGTAAGGGATCTAGCGGGAGGGGGGGACATTCAGTACTTC,CASSVRDLAGGGDIQYF
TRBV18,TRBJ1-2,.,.,TGTGCCAGCTCACCACCGGTGGCAGGTCCCCGCTATGGCTACACCTTC,CASSPPVAGPRYGYTF
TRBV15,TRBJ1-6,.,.,TGTGCCACCAGGGATAGGGGTTCACCCCTCCACTTT,CATRDRGSPLHF